The 28 T cell receptor beta chains listed next were all sequenced from one sample in a study of tissue T cells after allogeneic stem cell transplantation. Time point: mouse harvest day 7 after allogeneic transplant. Mouse grafts combined 10^7 T-cell-depleted bone marrow cells with 10^6 splenic CD5+ T cells. Repertoires were generated with immunoSEQ multiplex PCR, while TCRdb's copy carries only in-frame clones and drops some. The data show 9,500 or so clones, roughly two fifths seen once. Sequenced sample: skin. The receptors originated from a female BALB/c mouse given C57BL/6 T cells with graft-versus-host disease after an allogeneic hematopoietic cell transplant.

Notes on this clone: All gene names here are mouse names. The read falls 1 residue short of the CDR3 end, and the missing part is taken from the germline J gene. The chain is built from TRBV26 and TRBJ2-1; the D gene could be TRBD1 or TRBD2 (5 bases each). The CDR3 sequence is 13 residues long. V dropped 2 bases and J dropped 7 bases, with 9 bases sitting between them. The germline gives CDR1 KGHPV, CDR2 FQNQEV (reference sequence). CDR3 DNA, as far as it was read: TGTGCCAGCAGTCTGGGGGGACGGGCTGAGCAGTTC. Translation gives CASSLGGRAEQF. The complete CDR3 reads CASSLGGRAEQFF.

This clone occurred a few times. Gene names follow the mouse nomenclature. The read ends 1 residue shy of where the CDR3 ends; the end is completed using the germline J gene. The V gene is TRBV23, the J gene TRBJ1-3; the table calls TRBD1, which could not be checked here. Germline CDR1 KGHTA, CDR2 FQNQQP. CDR3 size: 13 residues. CDR3 loop: CSSSPDRGNTLYF. The part of the CDR3 DNA that was read is TGCTCCAGCAGTCCGGACAGGGGAAATACGCTCTAT.

As to this clone: Mouse names are used for the genes. The read terminates 1 residue ahead of where the CDR3 ends, so the germline J gene completes it. The chain uses TRBV26 and TRBJ2-1, with 8 bases aligning to TRBD1. The CDR3 is 15 residues long. Trimming at V came to 3 bases and at J to 1 base, leaving 2 bases not matched to a gene. Per germline, CDR1 KGHPV and CDR2 FQNQEV (reference sequence). CDR3 region: CASSLYRGNYAEQFF. The CDR3 bases that were read are TGTGCCAGCAGTCTCTACAGGGGGAACTATGCTGAGCAGTTC.

As for this clone: Gene names are mouse gene names. The read ends 1 residue shy of where the CDR3 ends; the end is completed using the germline J gene. The genes are TRBV12-2 and TRBJ1-4, with D possibly matching TRBD1 (6 bases). Germline V CDR1 and CDR2: SGHLS, HYDKME. This CDR3 comprises 15 residues. Trimming shortened V by 4 bases and J by 1 base, and 12 bases separated the two germline ends. The DNA read from the CDR3 is TGTGCCAGCTCCCCCGGGACACCTTCCAACGAAAGATTATTT. The encoded protein is CASSPGTPSNERLF. In full, the CDR3 reads CASSPGTPSNERLFF. Full variable domain (outside the CDR3, taken from reference TRBV12-2 and TRBJ1-4): NSGVVQSPRYIIKGKGERSILKCIPISGHLSVAWYQQTQGQELKFFIQHYDKMERDKGNLPSRFSVQQFDDYHSEMNMSALELEDSAVYFCASSPGTPSNERLFFGHGTKLSVL.

This clone was detected only a few times. Gene names are the mouse ones. The read ends 1 residue shy of where the CDR3 ends; the end is completed using the germline J gene. The chain uses TRBV26 and TRBJ2-5; 7 nucleotides match TRBD2. CDR3 size: 11 residues. V trimming: 8 bases; J trimming: 8 bases; junction bases outside the gene matches: 4. Per germline, CDR1 KGHPV and CDR2 FQNQEV (reference sequence). The sequenced part of the CDR3 DNA is TGTGCCAGCGGGGGGGGTGGCACCCAGTAC. Translation: CASGGGGTQY. The whole CDR3 is CASGGGGTQYF.

Comment on this clone: Mouse gene names apply. Read coverage stops 1 residue before the CDR3 terminus; the germline J gene supplies the remainder. The genes are TRBV15 and TRBJ2-4; D assignment may be TRBD1 or TRBD2 (5 bases each). CDR1 and CDR2 (germline): SGHND, FRSKSL. CDR3 size: 13 residues. Trimming removed 2 bases from V and 7 bases from J, with 10 bases in between. The chain's CDR3 is CASSLPGTDTLYF. The part of the CDR3 DNA that was read is TGTGCCAGCAGTTTACCAGGGACGGACACCTTGTAC.

As regards this clone: All gene names here are mouse names. CDR3: CASSLTGGARSAETLYF. Incomplete CDR3 DNA: TGTGCCAGCAGTCTGACTGGGGGGGCGCGAAGTGCAGAAACGCTGTAT. The chain couples TRBV26 to TRBJ2-3, with 11 bases lining up with TRBD2. The read halts 1 residue ahead of the CDR3 end, with the missing end drawn from the germline J gene. Per germline, CDR1 KGHPV and CDR2 FQNQEV (reference sequence). V was pared by 2 bases and J by 0 bases, with 4 bases of the junction left unmatched. This CDR3 has 17 amino acids.

As for this clone: Gene labels here are mouse ones. Read sequence stops 1 residue before the CDR3 end, and the germline J gene provides the missing end. This chain uses TRBV23 with TRBJ2-5; TRBD2, the D gene given by the table, was not confirmed from the DNA. The germline gives CDR1 KGHTA, CDR2 FQNQQP. The CDR3 sequence is 15 residues long. CDR3 protein: CSSSQSGGGQDTQYF. Partial CDR3 DNA: TGCTCCAGCAGTCAATCTGGGGGGGGCCAAGACACCCAGTAC.

In the case of this clone: Gene names are the mouse ones. The read stops 1 residue short of the end of the CDR3; the missing end is completed from the germline J gene. The chain has TRBV15 and TRBJ2-1, with 8 bases lining up with TRBD2. V gave up 3 bases and J gave up 3 bases; unmatched junction bases: 1. CDR3 length: 14 residues. Germline V gene sequence: CDR1 SGHND, CDR2 FRSKSL. The chain's CDR3 is CASSFLGGYAEQFF. CDR3 DNA (partial): TGTGCCAGCAGTTTTCTGGGGGGCTATGCTGAGCAGTTC. Full variable domain (missing parts from reference TRBV15 and TRBJ2-1): DAGVTQTPRHEVAEKGQTIILKCEPVSGHNDLFWYRQTKIQGLELLSYFRSKSLMEDGGAFKDRFKAEMLNSSFSTLKIQPTEPKDSAVYLCASSFLGGYAEQFFGPGTRLTVL.

This clone has a handful of counts. Gene names denote mouse genes. The read terminates 1 residue ahead of where the CDR3 ends, so the germline J gene completes it. The chain is built from TRBV26 and TRBJ2-3; 8 positions agree with TRBD1. Germline-derived CDR1 and CDR2 are KGHPV and FQNQEV (reference sequence). The ends lost 6 bases at V and 5 bases at J; junction bases unmatched: 4. This CDR3 spans 13 amino acids. The DNA read from the CDR3 is TGTGCCAGCAGCCGACAGGGGAAAGAAACGCTGTAT. Amino acids: CASSRQGKETLY. The CDR3 reads in full as CASSRQGKETLYF.

Comment on this clone: Any gene name here is a mouse gene name. The CDR3 extends 1 residue past the end of the read, so its final part is completed from the germline J gene. The J gene is TRBJ2-4, the V gene TRBV16; 8 nucleotides align to TRBD2. V lost 5 bases to trimming and J lost 1 base; unmatched junction nucleotides: 8. The CDR3 runs to 16 residues. Per the germline V gene, CDR1 is SGHSA and CDR2 is FRNQAP. The CDR3 reads CASSRGGAPGQNTLYF. The part of the CDR3 DNA that was read is TGTGCAAGCAGCCGCGGGGGGGCGCCTGGTCAAAACACCTTGTAC.

The sample holds one count of this clone. The genes are named according to mouse. The read ends 1 residue shy of where the CDR3 ends; the end is completed using the germline J gene. This chain connects TRBV26 to TRBJ2-5, with 11 nucleotides matching TRBD2. CDR1 is KGHPV, CDR2 FQNQEV, per germline (reference sequence). Trimming removed 4 bases from V and 7 bases from J; junction bases left unmatched: 7. The CDR3 has 15 residues. The CDR3 spells CASSPLGGRVNTQYF. The CDR3 DNA, read in part, is TGTGCCAGCAGTCCACTGGGGGGGCGCGTAAACACCCAGTAC.

This clone was counted between two and nine times. The genes are named according to mouse. The sequenced part of the CDR3 DNA is TGTGCCAGCAGTCATCAGGGGCGTTCTGGAAATACGCTCTAT. This encodes CASSHQGRSGNTLY. The complete CDR3 sequence is CASSHQGRSGNTLYF. The rearrangement links TRBV19 to TRBJ1-3, with D possibly TRBD1 on 6 matching bases. The sequenced fragment ends 1 residue before the CDR3 boundary, so the rest is inferred from the germline J gene. Germline assignment: CDR1 FNHDT and CDR2 SITEND (reference sequence). CDR3 length: 15 amino acids. The V gene lost 4 bases and the J gene lost 0 bases, with 11 bases spanning the gap.

This clone was seen only a few times. Each gene name is a mouse one. The CDR3 end falls 1 residue outside the read, so it is completed with the germline J gene. V is TRBV3 and J is TRBJ1-2, with D hard to call. With 5 bases removed from V and 5 bases from J, the gap between germline ends came to 12 bases. The CDR3 has 13 residues. Germline CDR1 and CDR2: SNHLY and FYNGKV (reference sequence). The CDR3 loop is CASSASGRSDYTF. The sequenced part of the CDR3 DNA is TGTGCCAGCAGCGCGTCGGGGAGGTCCGACTACACC.

Of note for this clone: Gene names are mouse gene names. The covered CDR3 bases are TGTGCCAGCAGTCTGACAGGGTACTCCGACTACACC. Translation gives CASSLTGYSDYT. The full CDR3 reads CASSLTGYSDYTF. This chain links TRBV26 with TRBJ1-2; D may be TRBD1 (6 bases). The read falls 1 residue short of the CDR3 end, and the missing part is taken from the germline J gene. V lost 2 bases, J lost 3 bases, and 7 bases lay in between. This CDR3 has 13 amino acids. Germline CDR1 is KGHPV and CDR2 is FQNQEV (reference sequence).

With respect to this clone: Any gene name here is a mouse gene name. Read sequence stops 1 residue before the CDR3 end, and the germline J gene provides the missing end. V is TRBV3 and J is TRBJ1-3, with D possibly TRBD1 on 5 matching bases. CDR1 and CDR2 from the germline V gene are SNHLY and FYNGKV (reference sequence). There are 15 residues in the CDR3. V was shortened by 1 base and J by 0 bases, with 7 bases between the two germline ends. CDR3 bases read: TGTGCCAGCAGCTTAGGACAGAATTCTGGAAATACGCTCTAT. Encoded protein: CASSLGQNSGNTLY. The full CDR3 reads CASSLGQNSGNTLYF. Full variable domain (remainder filled in from reference TRBV3 and TRBJ1-3): GPKVLQIPSHQIIDMGQMVTLNCDPVSNHLYFYWYKQILGQQMEFLVNFYNGKVMEKSKLFKDQFSVERPDGSYFTLKIQPTALEDSAVYFCASSLGQNSGNTLYFGEGSRLIVV.

In the case of this clone: These gene names are mouse names. The read ends 1 residue early relative to the CDR3; the germline J gene fills the gap. The rearrangement links TRBV13-1 to TRBJ2-7; 8 bases are shared with TRBD2. The ends lost 2 bases at V and 7 bases at J; junction bases unmatched: 2. Germline V gene data show CDR1 as NSHNY and CDR2 as SYGAGN. The length of the CDR3 is 12 residues. This CDR3 is CASSEGTGEQYF. The part of the CDR3 DNA that was read is TGTGCCAGCAGTGAGGGGACTGGAGAACAGTAC.

Sample share makes this clone medium-sized (0.01 to 0.1%). The genes are named according to mouse. The DNA ends 1 residue before the CDR3 does, and the rest of the CDR3 is filled in from the germline J gene. The V and J genes are TRBV3 and TRBJ1-2; 10 positions agree with TRBD1. The CDR3 sequence is 14 residues long. Germline CDR1 and CDR2: SNHLY and FYNGKV (reference sequence). The J segment lost 0 bases and the V segment lost 8 bases, leaving 3 bases of the junction unmatched. The CDR3 loop is CASGGQGANSDYTF. The sequenced CDR3 bases are TGTGCCAGCGGCGGACAGGGGGCAAACTCCGACTACACC.

Remarks on this clone: Gene names denote mouse genes. The CDR3 end lies 1 residue beyond the end of the read and is filled in from the germline J gene. The genes are TRBV12-1 and TRBJ2-5, with 8 positions matching TRBD2. The V and J ends lost 1 base and 0 bases, in that order; junction bases with no gene match: 2. The CDR3 sequence is 15 residues long. CDR1 is SGHSN and CDR2 is HYEKVE in the germline V gene. CDR3 DNA (partial): TGTGCCAGCTCTCTAACTGGGGGTAACCAAGACACCCAGTAC. It encodes CASSLTGGNQDTQY. The entire CDR3 is CASSLTGGNQDTQYF.

Note on this clone: These gene names are mouse names. The missing CDR3 end, 1 residue past where the read stops, is filled in from the germline J gene. This chain connects TRBV26 to TRBJ1-5; D ambiguous. V lost 0 bases to trimming and J lost 0 bases, with 9 bases between them. This CDR3 comprises 16 residues. Germline values: CDR1 KGHPV, CDR2 FQNQEV (reference sequence). CDR3 sequence: CASSLSISYNNQAPLF. The DNA read from the CDR3 is TGTGCCAGCAGTCTGTCGATCAGCTATAACAACCAGGCTCCGCTT.

This clone was observed once. The germline and genes are mouse ones. Sequencing ends 1 residue short of the CDR3 end; the germline J gene provides the rest. This sequence joins TRBV26 and TRBJ2-4, with 8 nucleotides matching TRBD2. The CDR3 runs 13 residues. V lost 7 bases and J lost 1; bases outside the gene matches: 1. Germline V lookup: CDR1 KGHPV, CDR2 FQNQEV (reference sequence). The CDR3 sequence: CASKTGGQNTLYF. The part of the CDR3 DNA that was read is TGTGCCAGCAAGACTGGGGGTCAAAACACCTTGTAC.

In the case of this clone: The listed genes are named as in mouse. The read stops 1 residue short of the end of the CDR3; the missing end is completed from the germline J gene. V gene TRBV3 combines with J gene TRBJ2-7; 9 positions match TRBD2. The CDR3 is 14 residues long. CDR1 is SNHLY and CDR2 is FYNGKV in the germline V gene (reference sequence). The V segment lost 5 bases and the J segment 3 bases; nucleotides outside the gene matches: 5. CDR3 residues: CASSPLWGGYEQYF. Incomplete CDR3 DNA: TGTGCCAGCAGCCCCCTCTGGGGGGGCTATGAACAGTAC.

For this clone: Gene names follow the mouse nomenclature. Read sequence stops 1 residue before the CDR3 end, and the germline J gene provides the missing end. V usage is TRBV16 and J usage is TRBJ2-7; TRBD1 aligns across 7 bases. V gave up 4 bases and J gave up 4 bases; unmatched junction bases: 1. CDR3 length equals 12 residues. Per the germline V gene, CDR1 is SGHSA and CDR2 is FRNQAP. The CDR3 sequence: CASSSTGYEQYF. The DNA read from the CDR3 is TGTGCAAGCAGCTCGACAGGGTATGAACAGTAC. The whole variable domain, filled in from reference TRBV16 and TRBJ2-7, reads NAGVIQTPRHKVTGKGQEATLWCEPISGHSAVFWYRQTIVQGLEFLTYFRNQAPIDDSGMPKERFSAQMPNQSHSTLKIQSTQPQDSAVYLCASSSTGYEQYFGPGTRLTVL.

As regards this clone: Each gene name is a mouse one. The DNA ends 1 residue before the CDR3 does, and the rest of the CDR3 is filled in from the germline J gene. V and J are TRBV1 and TRBJ2-4, with a weak D call TRBD2 (6 bases). Germline lookup yields CDR1 NSQYPW and CDR2 LRSPGD (reference sequence). The CDR3 has 13 residues. V was clipped by 4 bases and J by 1 base, with 6 bases between them. The CDR3 loop reads CTCSDWGQNTLYF. Incomplete CDR3 DNA: TGCACCTGCAGTGACTGGGGTCAAAACACCTTGTAC.

As to this clone: Gene names are the mouse ones. Coverage ceases 1 residue before the CDR3 finishes, and the germline J gene fills in the end. The chain joins TRBV26 to TRBJ1-1; possibly TRBD1 for D (6 bases). Germline loops: CDR1 KGHPV, CDR2 FQNQEV (reference sequence). Trimming stripped 0 bases from V and 0 bases from J, with 8 bases between. There are 15 residues in the CDR3. Incomplete CDR3 DNA: TGTGCCAGCAGTCTGTCGCGACAGGCAAACACAGAAGTCTTC. The encoded protein is CASSLSRQANTEVF. The full CDR3 reads CASSLSRQANTEVFF.

On this clone itself: The gene names given are mouse names. From the germline J gene comes the end of the CDR3, since the read stops 1 residue before it. The chain couples TRBV2 to TRBJ2-5, with D unresolved. Germline V gene sequence: CDR1 LGHNA, CDR2 YSYQKL. V was pared by 0 bases and J by 1 base, with 8 bases between. This CDR3 comprises 15 residues. Here the CDR3 reads CASSQDGNYQDTQYF. The DNA read from the CDR3 is TGTGCCAGCAGCCAAGATGGCAACTACCAAGACACCCAGTAC. The entire variable domain, with the rest obtained from reference TRBV2 and TRBJ2-5, is as follows: DPKIIQKPKYLVAVTGSEKILICEQYLGHNAMYWYRQSAKKPLEFMFSYSYQKLMDNQTASSRFQPQSSKKNHLDLQITALKPDDSATYFCASSQDGNYQDTQYFGPGTRLLVL.

This clone was found a few times. The gene names here belong to mouse. The part of the CDR3 DNA that was read is TGTGCCTGGAGTCTAGGGACAGGGGAGGGTCAAAACACCTTGTAC. This sequence encodes CAWSLGTGEGQNTLY. The full-length CDR3 reads as CAWSLGTGEGQNTLYF. The chain links TRBV31 to TRBJ2-4; 10 bases fit TRBD1. The read halts 1 residue ahead of the CDR3 end, with the missing end drawn from the germline J gene. There are 16 residues in the CDR3. The V and J ends lost 0 bases and 1 base, in that order; junction bases with no gene match: 4. Germline V lookup: CDR1 GKSSPN, CDR2 SITVG.

Points on this clone: Gene names and germline match the mouse. The read stops 1 residue short of the end of the CDR3; the missing end is completed from the germline J gene. The chain combines TRBV23 with TRBJ2-3; the table's D call TRBD2 went unverified against the DNA. Germline values: CDR1 KGHTA, CDR2 FQNQQP. CDR3 length equals 14 residues. CDR3 DNA, as far as it was read: TGCTCCAGCAGTCAATTTGGTAGTGCAGAAACGCTGTAT. Its protein product is CSSSQFGSAETLY. The full CDR3 reads CSSSQFGSAETLYF. Full variable domain (remainder filled in from reference TRBV23 and TRBJ2-3): DAAVTQKPRYLIKMKGQEAEMKCIPEKGHTAVFWYQQKQSKELKFLIYFQNQQPLDQIDMVKERFSAVCPSSSLCSLGIRTCEAEDSALYLCSSSQFGSAETLYFGSGTRLTVL.